This is a list of T cell receptor beta chains from one sample in a study of response to subunit inactivated influenza vaccine. TCRdb reanalysed the RT-PCR reads using MiXCR and keeps one entry per CDR3 protein. The sample gives over 650,000 distinct CDR3 sequences, roughly 20% of which show up once; roughly a tenth is in the top ten. Source: PBMCs from blood, taken around 5 days after vaccination. These TCRs come from a man in his fifties who received an inactivated influenza vaccine. CDR3s include the opening cysteine and the closing phenylalanine or tryptophan. A D gene is named only where the DNA matches it firmly. Size values are once, few and many counts, or a class for expanded clones, and some rows have none.

V gene: TRBV5-4; D gene: NA; clone size: few; J gene: TRBJ2-1; CDR3 DNA: TGTGCCAGCAGCAGGCCTTTGGTCCGAGACAATGAGCAGTTCTTC; CDR3 protein: CASSRPLVRDNEQFF
V gene: TRBV28; D gene: NA; clone size: few; J gene: TRBJ2-3; CDR3 DNA: TGTGCCAGCACGTTATTAGATACGCAGTATTTT; CDR3 protein: CASTLLDTQYF
V gene: TRBV20-1; D gene: TRBD2; clone size: NA; J gene: TRBJ2-3; CDR3 DNA: TGCAGTGCTAGAGATCCCTGGACTAGCGGGAGTCCAGATACGCAGTATTTT; CDR3 protein: CSARDPWTSGSPDTQYF
V gene: TRBV10-3; D gene: NA; clone size: many; J gene: TRBJ2-7; CDR3 DNA: TGTGCCAGCGGGACGGCTAGCTCCTACGAGCAGTACTTC; CDR3 protein: CASGTASSYEQYF
V gene: TRBV6-1; D gene: TRBD2; clone size: few; J gene: TRBJ2-7; CDR3 DNA: TGTGCCAGCAGTAGGGGACTAGCGGGAGCAAGCGAGCAGTACTTC; CDR3 protein: CASSRGLAGASEQYF
V gene: TRBV4-3; D gene: NA; clone size: few; J gene: TRBJ2-2; CDR3 DNA: TGCGCCAGCAGCCAAGATAAGGCCACCGGGGAGCTGTTTTTT; CDR3 protein: CASSQDKATGELFF
V gene: TRBV5-5; D gene: NA; clone size: many; J gene: TRBJ2-7; CDR3 DNA: TGTGCCAGCAGCTCGGGATATCAGGTGATTCGCGAGCAGTACTTC; CDR3 protein: CASSSGYQVIREQYF
V gene: TRBV11-2; D gene: NA; clone size: NA; J gene: TRBJ2-5; CDR3 DNA: TGTGCCAGCAGCTCGGGACGGTGGGTAGAGACCCAGTACTTC; CDR3 protein: CASSSGRWVETQYF
V gene: TRBV7-2; D gene: NA; clone size: many; J gene: TRBJ2-7; CDR3 DNA: TGTGCCAGCAGCTTAACACCGAGCTCCTACGAGCAGTACTTC; CDR3 protein: CASSLTPSSYEQYF
V gene: TRBV7-8; D gene: TRBD2; clone size: few; J gene: TRBJ2-3; CDR3 DNA: TGTGCCAGCAGCCGACTAGCAGCGCCAGATACGCAGTATTTT; CDR3 protein: CASSRLAAPDTQYF
V gene: TRBV20-1; D gene: TRBD1; clone size: few; J gene: TRBJ1-2; CDR3 DNA: TGCAGTGCTAGAGATCAGAGGGGGCGCGGCCGGGGCTATGGCTACACCTTC; CDR3 protein: CSARDQRGRGRGYGYTF
V gene: TRBV20-1; D gene: NA; clone size: NA; J gene: TRBJ2-7; CDR3 DNA: TGCAGTGCTAGAAGGGGGGTAGCGGCGTCCTACGAGCAGTACTTC; CDR3 protein: CSARRGVAASYEQYF
V gene: TRBV15; D gene: NA; clone size: NA; J gene: TRBJ2-3; CDR3 DNA: TGTGCCACCAGACCTTACCCCGAGTTGGGAGATACGCAGTATTTT; CDR3 protein: CATRPYPELGDTQYF
V gene: TRBV18; D gene: TRBD2; clone size: few; J gene: TRBJ2-3; CDR3 DNA: TGTGCCAGCTCAACGGGACTAGCGCCCCCGTATCTTGTTTTT; CDR3 protein: CASSTGLAPPYLVF
V gene: TRBV11-1; D gene: TRBD1; clone size: few; J gene: TRBJ2-1; CDR3 DNA: TGTGCCAGCAGCTTACCTGATGCGCCCGGGACAGGGAGGTACAATGAGCAGTTCTTC; CDR3 protein: CASSLPDAPGTGRYNEQFF
V gene: TRBV3-1; D gene: TRBD1; clone size: few; J gene: TRBJ1-2; CDR3 DNA: TGTGCCAGCAGTGAAACAGGGGGCGGCCCTAAAACTAACTATGGCTACACCTTC; CDR3 protein: CASSETGGGPKTNYGYTF
V gene: TRBV6-2/TRBV6-3; D gene: NA; clone size: NA; J gene: TRBJ1-5; CDR3 DNA: TGTGCCAGCAGGAAGAATAGCAATCAGCCCCAGCATTTT; CDR3 protein: CASRKNSNQPQHF
V gene: TRBV7-3; D gene: NA; clone size: NA; J gene: TRBJ2-1; CDR3 DNA: TGTGCCAGCAGCTTATACGGGGACCGACCACGGAATGAGCAGTTCTTC; CDR3 protein: CASSLYGDRPRNEQFF
V gene: TRBV6-1; D gene: TRBD1; clone size: NA; J gene: TRBJ2-1; CDR3 DNA: TGTGCCACCCTCCGGGACAGCGGCCATACCTACAATGAGCAGTTCTTC; CDR3 protein: CATLRDSGHTYNEQFF
V gene: TRBV5-6; D gene: TRBD2; clone size: NA; J gene: TRBJ2-3; CDR3 DNA: TGTGCCAGCAGCTTGAACGGGAGGGCCACAGATACGCAGTATTTT; CDR3 protein: CASSLNGRATDTQYF
V gene: TRBV6-1; D gene: NA; clone size: few; J gene: TRBJ1-6; CDR3 DNA: TGTGCCAGCAGCCCGACCCAGATGGGGTTTGGGTCACCCCTCCACTTT; CDR3 protein: CASSPTQMGFGSPLHF
V gene: TRBV12-3/TRBV12-4; D gene: NA; clone size: NA; J gene: TRBJ2-1; CDR3 DNA: TGTGCCAGCAGTATCGGAGCCCCTTACAATGAGCAGTTCTTC; CDR3 protein: CASSIGAPYNEQFF
V gene: TRBV2; D gene: NA; clone size: NA; J gene: TRBJ2-7; CDR3 DNA: TGTGCCAGCAGTGAGACCCGGGATATTGGGTACGAGCAGTACTTC; CDR3 protein: CASSETRDIGYEQYF
V gene: TRBV6-5; D gene: TRBD1; clone size: NA; J gene: TRBJ1-5; CDR3 DNA: TGTGCCAGCAGTTACACCCGACAGGGTAACCAGCCCCAGCATTTT; CDR3 protein: CASSYTRQGNQPQHF
V gene: TRBV7-8; D gene: NA; clone size: NA; J gene: TRBJ2-3; CDR3 DNA: TGTGCCAGCAGAACAAGTCATTCTGGGACAGATACGCAGTATTTT; CDR3 protein: CASRTSHSGTDTQYF
V gene: TRBV29-1; D gene: TRBD1; clone size: NA; J gene: TRBJ1-1; CDR3 DNA: TGCAGCGATCAAACAGGGGGCCATCAAGCTTTCTTT; CDR3 protein: CSDQTGGHQAFF
V gene: TRBV25-1; D gene: NA; clone size: NA; J gene: TRBJ2-7; CDR3 DNA: TGTGCCAGCAAGGAGGGCGCAGGGTATCACTTC; CDR3 protein: CASKEGAGYHF
V gene: TRBV5-1; D gene: NA; clone size: NA; J gene: TRBJ2-1; CDR3 DNA: TGCGCCAGCAGCCAAATGATGGGGGCGGGTAATGAGCAGTTCTTC; CDR3 protein: CASSQMMGAGNEQFF
V gene: TRBV20-1; D gene: NA; clone size: NA; J gene: TRBJ2-5; CDR3 DNA: TGCAGTGCTAGGACACGGCAGGGACAAGAGACCCAGTACTTC; CDR3 protein: CSARTRQGQETQYF
V gene: TRBV27; D gene: NA; clone size: NA; J gene: TRBJ2-1; CDR3 DNA: TGTGCCAGCAGTTTAGTCCGTCAGAACTACAATGAGCAGTTCTTC; CDR3 protein: CASSLVRQNYNEQFF
V gene: TRBV5-6; D gene: NA; clone size: NA; J gene: TRBJ2-7; CDR3 DNA: TGTGTCAGCAGCTTGAGGGCCCGCTTCTCCTACGAGCAGTACTTC; CDR3 protein: CVSSLRARFSYEQYF
V gene: TRBV5-6; D gene: NA; clone size: few; J gene: TRBJ1-5; CDR3 DNA: TGTGCCAGCAGCTTGGGGAGTGTTAGCAATCAGCCCCAGCATTTT; CDR3 protein: CASSLGSVSNQPQHF
V gene: TRBV5-1; D gene: NA; clone size: NA; J gene: TRBJ2-3; CDR3 DNA: TGCGCCAGCAGCTTAGTACAGGGACAAGATACGCAGTATTTT; CDR3 protein: CASSLVQGQDTQYF
V gene: TRBV18; D gene: TRBD1; clone size: NA; J gene: TRBJ2-4; CDR3 DNA: TGTGCCAGCTCATCGCGGACAGGGAGTAATATTGTCAAAAACATTCAGTACTTC; CDR3 protein: CASSSRTGSNIVKNIQYF
V gene: TRBV6-2/TRBV6-3; D gene: TRBD2; clone size: NA; J gene: TRBJ2-5; CDR3 DNA: TGTGCCAGCAGTTACGGACTAGCGGGAAGTAAACAAGAGACCCAGTACTTC; CDR3 protein: CASSYGLAGSKQETQYF
V gene: TRBV11-2; D gene: NA; clone size: NA; J gene: TRBJ2-5; CDR3 DNA: TGTGCCAGCAGCTACAATTCGGGGGAAGAGACCCAGTACTTC; CDR3 protein: CASSYNSGEETQYF
V gene: TRBV5-1; D gene: TRBD2; clone size: NA; J gene: TRBJ2-1; CDR3 DNA: TGCGCCAGCAGCTCTCCGGGACTAGCGGGTGAGCAGTTCTTC; CDR3 protein: CASSSPGLAGEQFF
V gene: TRBV7-2; D gene: NA; clone size: NA; J gene: TRBJ2-2; CDR3 DNA: TGTGCCAGCAAGACTAGTTGGGCCGGGGAGCTGTTTTTT; CDR3 protein: CASKTSWAGELFF
V gene: TRBV7-8; D gene: TRBD1; clone size: few; J gene: TRBJ2-7; CDR3 DNA: TGTGCCAGCAGCCCACGGGACAGTGCCTCCTACGAGCAGTACTTC; CDR3 protein: CASSPRDSASYEQYF
V gene: TRBV4-3; D gene: TRBD1; clone size: NA; J gene: TRBJ2-2; CDR3 DNA: TGCGCCAGCAGCCGCGTGGGGCAGGGGGCCGGGGAGCTGTTTTTT; CDR3 protein: CASSRVGQGAGELFF
V gene: TRBV7-8; D gene: TRBD1; clone size: NA; J gene: TRBJ2-3; CDR3 DNA: TGTGCCAGCAGCTTTGGTTACTCCGCAGGGGGATGGGGCACAGATACGCAGTATTTT; CDR3 protein: CASSFGYSAGGWGTDTQYF
V gene: TRBV4-3; D gene: TRBD1; clone size: NA; J gene: TRBJ1-5; CDR3 DNA: TGCGCCAGCAGCCAGGAAGCCCAGGGGGTTAGCAATCAGCCCCAGCATTTT; CDR3 protein: CASSQEAQGVSNQPQHF